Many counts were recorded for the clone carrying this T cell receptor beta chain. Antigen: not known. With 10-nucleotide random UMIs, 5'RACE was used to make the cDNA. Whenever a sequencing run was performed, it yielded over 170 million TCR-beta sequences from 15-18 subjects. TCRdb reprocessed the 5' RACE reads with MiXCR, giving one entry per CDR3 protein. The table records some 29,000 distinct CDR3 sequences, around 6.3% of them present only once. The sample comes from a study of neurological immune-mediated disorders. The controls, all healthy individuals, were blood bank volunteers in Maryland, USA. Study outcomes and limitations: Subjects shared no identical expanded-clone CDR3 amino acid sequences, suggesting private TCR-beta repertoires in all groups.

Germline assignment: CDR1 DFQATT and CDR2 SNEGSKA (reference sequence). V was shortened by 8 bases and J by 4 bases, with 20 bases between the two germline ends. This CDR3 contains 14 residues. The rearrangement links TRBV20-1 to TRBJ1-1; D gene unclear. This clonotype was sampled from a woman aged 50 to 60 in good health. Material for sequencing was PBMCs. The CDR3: CSTLELLTGTEAFF. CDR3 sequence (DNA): TGCAGTACCCTCGAGCTTCTTACCGGCACTGAAGCTTTCTTT.